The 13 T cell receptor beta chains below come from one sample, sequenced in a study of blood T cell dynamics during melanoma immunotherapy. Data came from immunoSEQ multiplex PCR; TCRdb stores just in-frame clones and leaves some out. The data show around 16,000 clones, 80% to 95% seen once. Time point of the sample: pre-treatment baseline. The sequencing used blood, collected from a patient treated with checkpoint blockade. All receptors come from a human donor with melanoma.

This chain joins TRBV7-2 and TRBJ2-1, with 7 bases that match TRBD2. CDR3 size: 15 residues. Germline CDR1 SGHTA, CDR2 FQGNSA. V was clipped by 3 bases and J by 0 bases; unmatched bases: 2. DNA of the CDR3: TGTGCCAGCAGCTTCAGCGGGGCCTCCTACAATGAGCAGTTCTTC. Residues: CASSFSGASYNEQFF.

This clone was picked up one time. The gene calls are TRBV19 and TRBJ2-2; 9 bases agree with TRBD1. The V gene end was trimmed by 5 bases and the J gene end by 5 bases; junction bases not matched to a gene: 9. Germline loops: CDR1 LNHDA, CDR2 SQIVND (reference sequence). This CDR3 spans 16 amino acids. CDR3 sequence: CASSFPGTGTTGELFF. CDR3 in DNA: TGTGCCAGTAGTTTCCCCGGGACAGGGACGACCGGGGAGCTGTTTTTT.

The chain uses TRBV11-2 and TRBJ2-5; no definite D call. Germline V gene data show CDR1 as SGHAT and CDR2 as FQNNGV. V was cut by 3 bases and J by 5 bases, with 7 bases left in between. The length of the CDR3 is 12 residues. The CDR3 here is CASSFRVETQYF. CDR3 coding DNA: TGTGCCAGCAGCTTCCGGGTGGAGACCCAGTACTTC.

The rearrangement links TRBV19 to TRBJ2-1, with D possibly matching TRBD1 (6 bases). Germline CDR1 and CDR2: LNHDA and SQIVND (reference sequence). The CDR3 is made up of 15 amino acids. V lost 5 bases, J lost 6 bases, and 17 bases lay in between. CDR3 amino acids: CASSPSRGRINEQFF. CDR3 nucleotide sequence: TGTGCCAGTAGTCCAAGCAGGGGCAGGATCAATGAGCAGTTCTTC.

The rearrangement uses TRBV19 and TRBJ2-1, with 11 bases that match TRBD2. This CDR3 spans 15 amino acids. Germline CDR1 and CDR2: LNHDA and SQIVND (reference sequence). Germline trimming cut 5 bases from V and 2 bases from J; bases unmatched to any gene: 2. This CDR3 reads CASSQTSGTYNEQFF. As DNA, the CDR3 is TGTGCCAGTAGTCAGACTAGCGGGACCTACAATGAGCAGTTCTTC.

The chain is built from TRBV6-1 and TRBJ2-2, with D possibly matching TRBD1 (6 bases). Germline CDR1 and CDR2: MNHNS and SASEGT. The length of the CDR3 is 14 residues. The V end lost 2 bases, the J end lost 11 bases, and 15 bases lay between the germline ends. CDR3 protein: CASSESWNREELFF. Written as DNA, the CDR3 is TGTGCCAGCAGTGAATCTTGGAACAGGGAAGAGCTGTTTTTT.

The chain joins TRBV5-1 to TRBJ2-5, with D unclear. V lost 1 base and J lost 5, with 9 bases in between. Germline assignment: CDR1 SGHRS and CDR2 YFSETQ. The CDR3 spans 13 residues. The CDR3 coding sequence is TGCGCCAGCAGCTTGATGGCTGTGGAGACCCAGTACTTC. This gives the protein CASSLMAVETQYF.

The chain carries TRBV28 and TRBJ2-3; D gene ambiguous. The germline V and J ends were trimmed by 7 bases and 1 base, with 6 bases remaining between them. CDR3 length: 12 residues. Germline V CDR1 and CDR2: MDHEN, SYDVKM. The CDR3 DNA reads TGTGCCAGCACTCCCCGCACAGATACGCAGTATTTT. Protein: CASTPRTDTQYF.

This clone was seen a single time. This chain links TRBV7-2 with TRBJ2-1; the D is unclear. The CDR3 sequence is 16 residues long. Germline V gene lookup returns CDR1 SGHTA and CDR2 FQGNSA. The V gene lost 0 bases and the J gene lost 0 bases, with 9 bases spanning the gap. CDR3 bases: TGTGCCAGCAGCTTAGCAGGGTCGGGCTCCTACAATGAGCAGTTCTTC. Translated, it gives CASSLAGSGSYNEQFF.

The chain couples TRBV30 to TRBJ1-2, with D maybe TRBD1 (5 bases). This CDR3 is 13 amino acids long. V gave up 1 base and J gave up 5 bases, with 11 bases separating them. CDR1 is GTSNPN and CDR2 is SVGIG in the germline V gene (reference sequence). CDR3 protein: CAWSGGRSYGYTF. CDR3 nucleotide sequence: TGTGCCTGGAGTGGGGGGAGATCTTATGGCTACACCTTC. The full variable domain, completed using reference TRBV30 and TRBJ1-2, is SQTIHQWPATLVQPVGSPLSLECTVEGTSNPNLYWYRQAAGRGLQLLFYSVGIGQISSEVPQNLSASRPQDRQFILSSKKLLLSDSGFYLCAWSGGRSYGYTFGSGTRLTVV.

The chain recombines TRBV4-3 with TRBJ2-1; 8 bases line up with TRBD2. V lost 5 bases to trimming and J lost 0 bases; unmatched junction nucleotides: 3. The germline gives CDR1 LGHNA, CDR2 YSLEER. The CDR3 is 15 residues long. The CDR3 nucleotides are TGCGCCAGCAGCGAGAGCGGGAGCTCCTACAATGAGCAGTTCTTC. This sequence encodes CASSESGSSYNEQFF.

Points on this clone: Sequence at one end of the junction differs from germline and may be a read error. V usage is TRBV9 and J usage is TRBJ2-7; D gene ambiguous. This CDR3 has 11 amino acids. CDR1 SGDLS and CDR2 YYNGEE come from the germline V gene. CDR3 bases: TGTGCCAGCAGCGTAGGGTCCGAGGAGTACTTC. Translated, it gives CASSVGSEEYF.

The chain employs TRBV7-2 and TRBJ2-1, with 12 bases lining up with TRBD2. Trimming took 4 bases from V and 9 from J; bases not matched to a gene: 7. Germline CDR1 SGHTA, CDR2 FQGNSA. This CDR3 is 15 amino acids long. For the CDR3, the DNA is TGTGCCAGCAGCTCCCGTCTAGCGGGGGGGTCTGAGCAGTTCTTC. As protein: CASSSRLAGGSEQFF.